The rows below give T cell receptor beta chains drawn from one sample of a study of cytomegalovirus exposure and HLA in healthy donors. Clones were read by immunoSEQ multiplex PCR, and TCRdb kept only the in-frame ones, dropping some. Altogether under 100,000 clones are present, around 85% being singletons, with the ten largest covering 13%. Sample: PBMCs. The receptors come from a human donor in good health. Each CDR3 is given with its conserved first and last residue. The D gene is left open where the match is weak. Clone size is shown for a subset of rows, as once, few, many or a class of expanded clone.

CDR3 length: 17
V gene: TRBV5-6
D gene: -
J gene: TRBJ1-3
clone size: -
CDR3 protein: CASSLLEGIGSGNTIYF
CDR3 DNA: TGTGCCAGCAGCTTGCTAGAGGGTATCGGCTCTGGAAACACCATATATTTT

CDR3 length: 15
V gene: TRBV7-9
D gene: -
J gene: TRBJ2-6
clone size: few
CDR3 protein: CASSDTGSGANVLTF
CDR3 DNA: TGTGCCAGCAGCGACACAGGGTCTGGGGCCAACGTCCTGACTTTC

CDR3 length: 15
V gene: TRBV5-6
D gene: -
J gene: TRBJ2-1
clone size: once
CDR3 protein: CASSRRSGIRNEQFF
CDR3 DNA: TGTGCCAGCAGCCGACGGTCAGGAATTCGCAATGAGCAGTTCTTC

CDR3 length: 17
V gene: TRBV9
D gene: TRBD2
J gene: TRBJ2-1
clone size: -
CDR3 protein: CASSVATRTSGGGEQFF
CDR3 DNA: TGTGCCAGCAGCGTAGCTACCAGGACTAGCGGGGGTGGTGAGCAGTTCTTC

CDR3 length: 19
V gene: TRBV6-1
D gene: TRBD1
J gene: TRBJ1-5
clone size: once
CDR3 protein: CASSVIVDFGTGGNQPQHF
CDR3 DNA: TGTGCCAGCAGTGTTATTGTGGATTTCGGGACAGGGGGCAATCAGCCCCAGCATTTT

CDR3 length: 15
V gene: TRBV4-3
D gene: TRBD1
J gene: TRBJ1-4
clone size: -
CDR3 protein: CASSQGDRDNEKLFF
CDR3 DNA: TGCGCCAGCAGCCAAGGGGACAGGGATAATGAAAAACTGTTTTTT

CDR3 length: 13
V gene: TRBV11-2
D gene: -
J gene: TRBJ1-5
clone size: -
CDR3 protein: CASRQGINQPQHF
CDR3 DNA: TGTGCCAGCAGACAGGGCATCAATCAGCCCCAGCATTTT

CDR3 length: 16
V gene: TRBV6-5
D gene: -
J gene: TRBJ1-6
clone size: -
CDR3 protein: CASSYSGGEPNSPLHF
CDR3 DNA: TGTGCCAGCAGTTACTCCGGGGGAGAACCTAATTCACCCCTCCACTTT

CDR3 length: 14
V gene: TRBV6-5
D gene: -
J gene: TRBJ1-2
clone size: -
CDR3 protein: CASRGRGRNYGYPF
CDR3 DNA: TGTGCCAGCAGGGGGCGGGGCAGGAACTATGGCTACCCCTTC

CDR3 length: 13
V gene: TRBV5-1
D gene: -
J gene: TRBJ1-1
clone size: -
CDR3 protein: CASSQIPGSEAFF
CDR3 DNA: TGCGCCAGCAGTCAGATACCCGGGAGCGAAGCTTTCTTT

CDR3 length: 12
V gene: TRBV7-9
D gene: -
J gene: TRBJ1-1
clone size: -
CDR3 protein: CASSLGRSEAFF
CDR3 DNA: TGTGCCAGCAGCTTAGGCAGGTCTGAAGCTTTCTTT

CDR3 length: 15
V gene: TRBV27
D gene: TRBD2
J gene: TRBJ2-5
clone size: -
CDR3 protein: CASSAPSGGRETQYF
CDR3 DNA: TGTGCCAGCAGTGCCCCTTCGGGGGGACGAGAGACCCAGTACTTC

CDR3 length: 14
V gene: TRBV4-1
D gene: TRBD1
J gene: TRBJ2-3
clone size: few
CDR3 protein: CASSQGTGSDTQYF
CDR3 DNA: TGCGCCAGCAGCCAAGGGACAGGGTCAGATACGCAGTATTTT

CDR3 length: 13
V gene: TRBV10-3
D gene: TRBD1
J gene: TRBJ2-5
clone size: -
CDR3 protein: CAISRQGWETQYF
CDR3 DNA: TGTGCCATCAGTCGACAGGGTTGGGAGACCCAGTACTTC

CDR3 length: 16
V gene: TRBV6-5
D gene: TRBD1
J gene: TRBJ1-2
clone size: -
CDR3 protein: CASSSYPDRVDYGYTF
CDR3 DNA: TGTGCCAGCAGTTCTTACCCGGACAGGGTGGACTATGGCTACACCTTC

CDR3 length: 14
V gene: TRBV6-1
D gene: TRBD1
J gene: TRBJ2-3
clone size: few
CDR3 protein: CASAWTGSTDTQYF
CDR3 DNA: TGTGCCAGCGCGTGGACAGGGTCCACAGATACGCAGTATTTT

CDR3 length: 14
V gene: TRBV7-2
D gene: -
J gene: TRBJ1-4
clone size: -
CDR3 protein: CASSLNCGWEKLFF
CDR3 DNA: TGTGCCAGCAGCTTAAACTGTGGTTGGGAAAAACTGTTTTTT

CDR3 length: 13
V gene: TRBV27
D gene: TRBD1
J gene: TRBJ2-3
clone size: -
CDR3 protein: CASSGTGGATQYF
CDR3 DNA: TGTGCCAGCAGCGGGACAGGGGGGGCTACGCAGTATTTT

CDR3 length: 15
V gene: TRBV6-5
D gene: -
J gene: TRBJ1-4
clone size: many
CDR3 protein: CASSPTGTTNEKLFF
CDR3 DNA: TGTGCCAGCAGTCCGACCGGGACAACTAATGAAAAACTGTTTTTT

CDR3 length: 19
V gene: TRBV9
D gene: TRBD2
J gene: TRBJ2-5
clone size: many
CDR3 protein: CASSVGPAGPPKYQETQYF
CDR3 DNA: TGTGCCAGCAGCGTAGGTCCAGCGGGGCCACCCAAGTACCAAGAGACCCAGTACTTC

CDR3 length: 15
V gene: TRBV15
D gene: -
J gene: TRBJ1-1
clone size: -
CDR3 protein: CATSRGLTGNTEAFF
CDR3 DNA: TGTGCCACCAGCAGAGGGTTAACGGGAAACACTGAAGCTTTCTTT

CDR3 length: 17
V gene: TRBV5-1
D gene: -
J gene: TRBJ2-3
clone size: -
CDR3 protein: CASSRDGGQGAADTQYF
CDR3 DNA: TGCGCCAGCAGCCGGGACGGAGGGCAGGGTGCGGCAGATACGCAGTATTTT